A selection of T cell receptor beta chains follows, all from one sample in a study of blood T cell repertoires in COVID-19. Data came from immunoSEQ multiplex PCR; TCRdb stores just in-frame clones and leaves some out. The sample lists approximately 130,000 clones, about four fifths occurring once. Sequencing was done on a sample of peripheral blood. The receptors originated from a human donor in a cohort sampled during active COVID-19. Each CDR3 is given with its conserved first and last residue. The order of the fields is V gene, clone size, J gene, D gene, CDR3 DNA, CDR3 protein. A D gene is named only where the DNA matches it firmly. Clone sizes are given selectively: once, few, many, or a class where the clone is expanded.

V gene: TRBV11-3; clone size: .; J gene: TRBJ1-3; D gene: .; CDR3 DNA: TGTGCCAGCAGCTTAGATCTGACAGCCGACGCAGGCCGTTCTGGAAACACCATATATTTT; CDR3 protein: CASSLDLTADAGRSGNTIYF
V gene: TRBV7-9; clone size: .; J gene: TRBJ1-4; D gene: TRBD1; CDR3 DNA: TGTGCCAGCAGCCTAGGACAGGGCAAGGGGGAAAAACTGTTTTTT; CDR3 protein: CASSLGQGKGEKLFF
V gene: TRBV5-4; clone size: .; J gene: TRBJ2-5; D gene: TRBD2; CDR3 DNA: TGTGCCAGCAGCGGCCGGGGGGGCGCCGGAGAGACCCAGTACTTC; CDR3 protein: CASSGRGGAGETQYF
V gene: TRBV4-1; clone size: .; J gene: TRBJ1-2; D gene: .; CDR3 DNA: TGCGCCAGCAGCCAAGGCAGCGCCTCTAACTATGGCTACACCTTC; CDR3 protein: CASSQGSASNYGYTF
V gene: TRBV20-1; clone size: .; J gene: TRBJ2-1; D gene: TRBD2; CDR3 DNA: TGCAGTGCTAGTGGTGGGGCTCTCCAGACTAGCGTCTACAATGAGCAGTTCTTC; CDR3 protein: CSASGGALQTSVYNEQFF
V gene: TRBV6-1; clone size: .; J gene: TRBJ2-4; D gene: TRBD2; CDR3 DNA: TGTGCCAGCAGTGAAGCGCCGGGAGGGATTCAGTACTTC; CDR3 protein: CASSEAPGGIQYF
V gene: TRBV9; clone size: .; J gene: TRBJ1-3; D gene: TRBD1; CDR3 DNA: TGTGCCAGCTCAAGGGGGACAGGGGGCTCTGGAAACACCATATATTTT; CDR3 protein: CASSRGTGGSGNTIYF
V gene: TRBV3-1/TRBV3-2; clone size: .; J gene: TRBJ2-5; D gene: TRBD2; CDR3 DNA: TGTGCCAGCAGCCAAGGGGCGGGGGGGTTGCGAGAGACCCAGTACTTC; CDR3 protein: CASSQGAGGLRETQYF
V gene: TRBV18; clone size: .; J gene: TRBJ1-6; D gene: .; CDR3 DNA: TGTGCCAGCTCCCAGGGGAGGGATTCACCCCTCCACTTT; CDR3 protein: CASSQGRDSPLHF
V gene: TRBV30; clone size: .; J gene: TRBJ2-7; D gene: .; CDR3 DNA: TGTGCCTGGGGGGACAACGCCTACGAGCAGTACTTC; CDR3 protein: CAWGDNAYEQYF
V gene: TRBV18; clone size: .; J gene: TRBJ1-1; D gene: .; CDR3 DNA: TGTGCCAGCTCACCTCAGGGGCCGGGCACTGAAGCTTTCTTT; CDR3 protein: CASSPQGPGTEAFF
V gene: TRBV7-9; clone size: medium-sized; J gene: TRBJ1-1; D gene: .; CDR3 DNA: TGTGCCAGCAGCTTAGACATGAACACTGAAGCTTTCTTT; CDR3 protein: CASSLDMNTEAFF
V gene: TRBV20-1; clone size: .; J gene: TRBJ1-2; D gene: .; CDR3 DNA: TGCAGTGCTAGTTTCAGGGTGGATGGCTACACCTTC; CDR3 protein: CSASFRVDGYTF
V gene: TRBV19; clone size: .; J gene: TRBJ1-1; D gene: .; CDR3 DNA: TGTGCCAGTAGTTTCTACACTATGAACACTGAAGCTTTCTTT; CDR3 protein: CASSFYTMNTEAFF
V gene: TRBV5-1; clone size: .; J gene: TRBJ2-5; D gene: TRBD2; CDR3 DNA: TGCGCCAGCAGCCGGGTAACTAGCGGGGACCAAGAGACCCAGTACTTC; CDR3 protein: CASSRVTSGDQETQYF
V gene: TRBV6-5; clone size: .; J gene: TRBJ1-2; D gene: TRBD1; CDR3 DNA: TGTGCCAGCACCAGGGGGAAGCACGGCTACACCTTC; CDR3 protein: CASTRGKHGYTF
V gene: TRBV2; clone size: .; J gene: TRBJ1-6; D gene: .; CDR3 DNA: TGTGCCAGCACCGCCGGCCGGGGGTCGCCGGAGTCACCCCTCCACTTT; CDR3 protein: CASTAGRGSPESPLHF
V gene: TRBV9; clone size: .; J gene: TRBJ1-3; D gene: TRBD1; CDR3 DNA: TGTGCCAGCAGCAACAGGGGGAGCCGGTCTGGAAACACCATATATTTT; CDR3 protein: CASSNRGSRSGNTIYF
V gene: TRBV20-1; clone size: .; J gene: TRBJ2-5; D gene: .; CDR3 DNA: TGCAGTGCTGTCATAGCGGAGACCCAGTACTTC; CDR3 protein: CSAVIAETQYF
V gene: TRBV4-2; clone size: .; J gene: TRBJ2-3; D gene: TRBD2; CDR3 DNA: TGTGCCAGCAGCCAAGATCTCGGGACTAGCGGGAGCACAGATACGCAGTATTTT; CDR3 protein: CASSQDLGTSGSTDTQYF
V gene: TRBV9; clone size: once; J gene: TRBJ1-2; D gene: .; CDR3 DNA: TGTGCCAGCAGCGTAGATCCAGGGGCGAACTATGGCTACACCTTC; CDR3 protein: CASSVDPGANYGYTF
V gene: TRBV5-4; clone size: few; J gene: TRBJ2-7; D gene: .; CDR3 DNA: TGTGCCAGCAGCTTGGGACTCTCCCCGAACGAGCAGTACTTC; CDR3 protein: CASSLGLSPNEQYF
V gene: TRBV4-2; clone size: few; J gene: TRBJ2-7; D gene: .; CDR3 DNA: TGTGCCAGCAGCCAAGATAACTACGAGCAGTACTTC; CDR3 protein: CASSQDNYEQYF
V gene: TRBV14; clone size: .; J gene: TRBJ1-3; D gene: .; CDR3 DNA: TGTGCCAGCAGCAAGGGGGTTTTCACTGGAAACACCATATATTTT; CDR3 protein: CASSKGVFTGNTIYF